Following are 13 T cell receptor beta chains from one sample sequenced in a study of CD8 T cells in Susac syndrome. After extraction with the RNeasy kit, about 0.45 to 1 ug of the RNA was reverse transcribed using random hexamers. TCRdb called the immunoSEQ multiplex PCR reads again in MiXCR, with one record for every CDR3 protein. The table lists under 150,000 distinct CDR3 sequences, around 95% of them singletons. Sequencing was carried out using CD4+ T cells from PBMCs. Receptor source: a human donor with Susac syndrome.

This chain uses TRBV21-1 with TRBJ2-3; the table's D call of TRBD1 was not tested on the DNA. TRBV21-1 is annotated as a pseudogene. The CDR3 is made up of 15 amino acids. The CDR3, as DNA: TGTGCCAGCAGCGCCCGGGACGCCAAGGCGGATACGCAGTATTTT. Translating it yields CASSARDAKADTQYF.

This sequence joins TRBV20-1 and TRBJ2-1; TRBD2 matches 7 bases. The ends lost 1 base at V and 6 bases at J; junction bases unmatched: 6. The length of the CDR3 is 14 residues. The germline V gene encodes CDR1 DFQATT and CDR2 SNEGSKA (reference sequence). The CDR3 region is CSARASAGVNEQFF. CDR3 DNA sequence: TGCAGTGCTAGAGCGTCCGCGGGAGTCAATGAGCAGTTCTTC.

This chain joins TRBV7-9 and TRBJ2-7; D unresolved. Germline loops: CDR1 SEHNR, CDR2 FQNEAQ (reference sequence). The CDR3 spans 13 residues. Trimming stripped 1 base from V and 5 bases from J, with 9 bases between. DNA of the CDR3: TGTGCCAGCAGCTTAGATTTGGGGAACGAGCAGTACTTC. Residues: CASSLDLGNEQYF.

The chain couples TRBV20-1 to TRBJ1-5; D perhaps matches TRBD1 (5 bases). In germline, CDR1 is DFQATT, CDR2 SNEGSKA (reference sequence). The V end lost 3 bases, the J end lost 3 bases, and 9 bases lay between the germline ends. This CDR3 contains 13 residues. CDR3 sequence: CSASGTDNQPQHF. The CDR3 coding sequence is TGCAGTGCTAGCGGGACTGACAATCAGCCCCAGCATTTT.

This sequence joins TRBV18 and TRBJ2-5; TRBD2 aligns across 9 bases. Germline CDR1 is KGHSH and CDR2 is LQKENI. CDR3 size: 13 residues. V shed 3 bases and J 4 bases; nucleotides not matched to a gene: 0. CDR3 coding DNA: TGTGCCAGCTCACCGCGGGAGGGAGAGACCCAGTACTTC. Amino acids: CASSPREGETQYF.

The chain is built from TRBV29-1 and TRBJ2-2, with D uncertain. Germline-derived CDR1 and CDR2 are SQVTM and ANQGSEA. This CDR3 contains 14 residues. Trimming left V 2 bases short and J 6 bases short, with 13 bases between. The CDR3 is CSVERARHPGELFF. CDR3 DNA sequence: TGCAGCGTTGAACGGGCCAGGCACCCCGGGGAGCTGTTTTTT.

As DNA, the CDR3 is TGTGCCACCACCGGGACTTTGAATTCACCCCTCCACTTT. It is translated as CATTGTLNSPLHF. The chain has TRBV10-3 and TRBJ1-6; maybe TRBD1 (5 bases). The CDR3 extends over 13 amino acids. Germline lookup yields CDR1 ENHRY and CDR2 SYGVKD. V shed 10 bases and J shed 7 bases, with 14 bases lying between them.

In DNA, the CDR3 is TGTGCCAGCACTACGCGGGACGGGGCCTACAATGAGCAGTTCTTC. It codes for CASTTRDGAYNEQFF. V and J are TRBV9 and TRBJ2-1, with a possible D match to TRBD2 (6 bases). The CDR3 spans 15 residues. V lost 6 bases to trimming and J lost 2 bases, with 15 bases between them. Per germline, CDR1 SGDLS and CDR2 YYNGEE. The variable domain in full, completed from reference TRBV9 and TRBJ2-1, reads DSGVTQTPKHLITATGQRVTLRCSPRSGDLSVYWYQQSLDQGLQFLIQYYNGEERAKGNILERFSAQQFPDLHSELNLSSLELGDSALYFCASTTRDGAYNEQFFGPGTRLTVL.

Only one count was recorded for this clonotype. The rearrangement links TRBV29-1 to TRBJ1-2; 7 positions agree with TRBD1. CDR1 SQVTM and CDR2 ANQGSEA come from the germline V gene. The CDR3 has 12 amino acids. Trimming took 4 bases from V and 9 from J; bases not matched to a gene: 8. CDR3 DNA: TGCAGCGTTGGGGCAGGGGGAGAGAGCTACACCTTC. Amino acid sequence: CSVGAGGESYTF.

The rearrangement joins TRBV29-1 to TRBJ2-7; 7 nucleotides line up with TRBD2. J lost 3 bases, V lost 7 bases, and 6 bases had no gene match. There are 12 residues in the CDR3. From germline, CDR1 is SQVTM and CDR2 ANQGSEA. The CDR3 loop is CSALLANYEQYF. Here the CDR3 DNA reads TGCAGCGCCCTACTAGCGAACTACGAGCAGTACTTC.

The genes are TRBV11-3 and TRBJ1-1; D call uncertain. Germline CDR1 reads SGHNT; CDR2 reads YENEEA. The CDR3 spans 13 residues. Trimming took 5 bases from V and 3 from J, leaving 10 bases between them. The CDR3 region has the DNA TGTGCCAGCAGCCCCCGGGAGGACACTGAAGCTTTCTTT. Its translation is CASSPREDTEAFF. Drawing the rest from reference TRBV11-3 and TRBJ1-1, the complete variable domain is EAGVVQSPRYKIIEKKQPVAFWCNPISGHNTLYWYLQNLGQGPELLIRYENEEAVDDSQLPKDRFSAERLKGVDSTLKIQPAELGDSAVYLCASSPREDTEAFFGQGTRLTVV.

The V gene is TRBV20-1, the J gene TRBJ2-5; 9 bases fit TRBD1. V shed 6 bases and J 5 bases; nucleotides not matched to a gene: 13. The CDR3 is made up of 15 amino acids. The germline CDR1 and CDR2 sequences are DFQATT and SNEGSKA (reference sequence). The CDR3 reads CSAPSGTGFRETQYF. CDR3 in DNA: TGCAGTGCCCCCAGTGGGACAGGGTTTCGGGAGACCCAGTACTTC.

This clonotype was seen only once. The CDR3 DNA is TGCAGTGCTAGGGAAACAGGGGGGAGGAACACTGAAGCTTTCTTT. Encoded protein: CSARETGGRNTEAFF. J is TRBJ1-1 and V is TRBV20-1; 8 bases are shared with TRBD1. Germline V gene lookup returns CDR1 DFQATT and CDR2 SNEGSKA (reference sequence). V was pared by 3 bases and J by 1 base, with 7 bases of the junction left unmatched. This CDR3 contains 15 residues.